The rows below give T cell receptor beta chains drawn from one sample of a study of cytotoxic CD8 clonotypes in ibrutinib-treated CLL. Data came from immunoSEQ multiplex PCR; TCRdb stores just in-frame clones and leaves some out. The table includes roughly 45,000 clones, approximately 65% detected once. The input for sequencing was PBMCs, taken after 24 months of ibrutinib treatment. The receptors shown here come from a human donor with chronic lymphocytic leukemia. Each CDR3 is given with its conserved first and last residue. A D gene is named only where the DNA matches it firmly. The size of a clone is reported for some rows only, either as once, few or many, or as a class for expanded clones.

V gene	clone size	D gene	CDR3 length	J gene	CDR3 protein	CDR3 DNA
TRBV5-1	-	TRBD2	15	TRBJ2-2	CASSYLAGGTGELFF	TGCGCCAGCAGCTACCTAGCGGGAGGGACGGGGGAGCTGTTTTTT
TRBV7-3	-	-	15	TRBJ2-2	CASSLRGANTGELFF	TGTGCCAGCAGCTTAAGGGGGGCGAACACCGGGGAGCTGTTTTTT
TRBV2	-	-	18	TRBJ2-1	CASSPTKTGLFEGGEQFF	TGTGCCAGCAGTCCAACTAAAACAGGCCTCTTCGAGGGAGGTGAGCAGTTCTTC
TRBV5-5	-	TRBD1	14	TRBJ1-2	CASSPGTAGDGYTF	TGTGCCAGCAGCCCCGGGACAGCTGGGGATGGCTACACCTTC
TRBV28	-	-	16	TRBJ2-6	CASSFPLRTGANVLTF	TGTGCCAGCAGTTTCCCACTCCGGACTGGGGCCAACGTCCTGACTTTC
TRBV9	-	-	15	TRBJ2-2	CASSVRAGVNGELFF	TGTGCCAGCAGCGTGCGGGCAGGGGTCAACGGGGAGCTGTTTTTT
TRBV28	few	-	12	TRBJ1-2	CASSTPTDGYTF	TGTGCCAGCAGTACACCGACCGATGGCTACACCTTC
TRBV2	-	-	11	TRBJ2-3	CASSGHDTQYF	TGTGCCAGCAGTGGTCATGATACGCAGTATTTT
TRBV27	-	TRBD1	12	TRBJ1-2	CASRDRENGYTF	TGTGCCAGCAGGGACAGGGAGAATGGCTACACCTTC
TRBV10-1	once	-	12	TRBJ2-7	CTSRGCPNEQYF	TGCACCAGCAGGGGATGTCCCAACGAGCAGTACTTC
TRBV19	-	-	13	TRBJ1-1	CASSIWQNTEAFF	TGTGCCAGTAGTATATGGCAGAACACTGAAGCTTTCTTT
TRBV11-3	-	-	14	TRBJ2-1	CASSSSLAGSEQFF	TGTGCCAGCAGCTCCTCGTTGGCGGGCAGTGAGCAGTTCTTC
TRBV2	-	-	15	TRBJ1-5	CASSAQAYSNQPQHF	TGTGCCAGCAGTGCGCAGGCCTATAGCAATCAGCCCCAGCATTTT
TRBV30	-	-	15	TRBJ2-3	CAWSVVSPSTDTQYF	TGTGCCTGGAGTGTCGTGTCCCCTAGCACAGATACGCAGTATTTT
TRBV5-1	-	-	14	TRBJ1-3	CASSLETGMNTIYF	TGCGCCAGCAGCTTGGAGACAGGCATGAACACCATATATTTT
TRBV11-3	few	-	12	TRBJ2-1	CASSLDVHEQFF	TGTGCCAGCAGCTTGGACGTACATGAGCAGTTCTTC
TRBV5-1	once	TRBD1	14	TRBJ1-1	CASNKGQGNTEAFF	TGCGCCAGCAACAAGGGACAGGGGAACACTGAAGCTTTCTTT
TRBV27	-	-	13	TRBJ1-5	CASSLGPNQPQHF	TGTGCCAGCAGTTTAGGGCCCAATCAGCCCCAGCATTTT
TRBV15	-	TRBD1	15	TRBJ2-5	CATSAWTGWRETQYF	TGTGCCACCAGCGCCTGGACAGGGTGGAGGGAGACCCAGTACTTC
TRBV5-4	-	TRBD2	13	TRBJ2-3	CASHGLAGDTQYF	TGTGCCAGCCACGGACTAGCGGGAGATACGCAGTATTTT
TRBV6-5	few	TRBD1	15	TRBJ1-1	CASSYSQGKVWKAFF	TGTGCCAGCAGTTACTCACAGGGGAAGGTTTGGAAAGCTTTCTTT
TRBV10-3	-	TRBD1	13	TRBJ1-1	CAIVPGQGGEAFF	TGTGCCATCGTCCCGGGACAGGGGGGTGAAGCTTTCTTT
TRBV6-5	-	-	14	TRBJ1-2	CASSYSGYDWGYTF	TGTGCCAGCAGTTACTCTGGGTATGACTGGGGCTACACCTTC
TRBV20-1	-	-	10	TRBJ1-2	CSGGLYGYTF	TGCAGCGGGGGCCTCTATGGCTACACCTTC
TRBV4-1	few	TRBD1	16	TRBJ1-2	CASSHVAGGDQSGYTF	TGCGCCAGCAGCCATGTCGCAGGGGGCGACCAGTCCGGCTACACCTTC
TRBV7-8	-	-	16	TRBJ2-7	CASSLFGRGYGGEQYF	TGTGCCAGCAGCTTATTCGGTCGGGGCTACGGCGGCGAGCAGTACTTC
TRBV6-5	-	-	11	TRBJ2-2	CASSLFGELFF	TGTGCCAGCAGTTTGTTTGGGGAGCTGTTTTTT
TRBV29-1	-	TRBD2	24	TRBJ2-1	CSVGPGALAGMTKSAIQSYNEQFF	TGCAGCGTTGGCCCGGGGGCCCTAGCGGGTATGACGAAGAGTGCGATCCAATCCTACAATGAGCAGTTCTTC
TRBV28	-	-	13	TRBJ2-7	CASRYSGSYEQYF	TGTGCCAGCAGGTATTCTGGCTCCTACGAGCAGTACTTC
TRBV6-6	-	TRBD2	14	TRBJ2-1	CASLSGNRYNEQFF	TGTGCCAGCCTCAGCGGGAATCGGTACAATGAGCAGTTCTTC
TRBV10-1	-	-	12	TRBJ2-3	CASSESGIPGYF	TGCGCCAGCAGTGAGTCCGGGATCCCGGGGTATTTT
TRBV18	-	-	15	TRBJ2-7	CASSPPGQGTYEQYF	TGTGCCAGCTCACCACCGGGGCAGGGGACCTACGAGCAGTACTTC
TRBV7-2	-	-	16	TRBJ2-7	CASSLALVGSYYEQYF	TGTGCCAGCAGCTTAGCGCTGGTCGGGAGCTATTACGAGCAGTACTTC
TRBV9	-	TRBD2	16	TRBJ2-7	CASSESIAGGRYEQYF	TGTGCCAGCAGCGAGAGCATAGCGGGAGGGAGGTACGAGCAGTACTTC
TRBV30	-	TRBD1	15	TRBJ2-7	CAWKGPGQATYEQYF	TGTGCCTGGAAAGGCCCGGGACAGGCAACCTACGAGCAGTACTTC
TRBV4-1	-	-	13	TRBJ1-1	CASSHSDRDEAFF	TGCGCCAGCAGCCACTCGGACAGAGATGAAGCTTTCTTT
TRBV4-2	-	-	14	TRBJ2-7	CASSQDQALYEQYF	TGTGCCAGCAGCCAAGATCAGGCCCTCTACGAGCAGTACTTC
TRBV15	-	TRBD1	15	TRBJ1-1	CATSMGTGLNTEAFF	TGTGCCACCAGCATGGGGACAGGTTTGAACACTGAAGCTTTCTTT
TRBV2	once	-	14	TRBJ1-3	CASSVIGVGNTIYF	TGTGCCAGCAGTGTCATAGGGGTTGGAAACACCATATATTTT
TRBV5-1	-	TRBD1	17	TRBJ2-2	CASSDHTGGTNTGELFF	TGCGCCAGCAGCGATCATACAGGGGGCACGAACACCGGGGAGCTGTTTTTT
TRBV9	-	TRBD1	16	TRBJ1-1	CASSVGGQAPNTEAFF	TGTGCCAGCAGCGTAGGAGGACAGGCGCCGAACACTGAAGCTTTCTTT
TRBV7-8	-	-	15	TRBJ2-7	CASSPGQFSSYEQYF	TGTGCCAGCAGCCCCGGACAGTTCAGCTCCTACGAGCAGTACTTC
TRBV7-3	-	-	14	TRBJ1-1	CASSQQGTNTEAFF	TGTGCCAGCAGCCAACAGGGAACGAACACTGAAGCTTTCTTT
TRBV20-1	-	-	9	TRBJ1-2	CSTSRGYTF	TGCAGCACATCGAGGGGCTACACCTTC
TRBV27	-	-	12	TRBJ2-7	CASSSSWYEQYF	TGTGCCAGCAGTTCCTCGTGGTACGAGCAGTACTTC
TRBV7-9	-	-	16	TRBJ1-1	CASSFSGGGFSYEAFF	TGTGCCAGCAGCTTTTCGGGAGGAGGCTTTTCGTATGAAGCTTTCTTT
TRBV27	-	TRBD2	13	TRBJ2-3	CASRWEGTDTQYF	TGTGCCAGCAGGTGGGAGGGGACAGATACGCAGTATTTT
TRBV10-1	-	-	13	TRBJ2-2	CASRGPGPGELFF	TGCGCCAGCAGAGGCCCCGGACCCGGGGAGCTGTTTTTT
TRBV5-4	few	-	13	TRBJ1-2	CASSADGLYGYTF	TGTGCCAGCAGCGCCGACGGACTCTATGGCTACACCTTC